Below, 14 T cell receptor beta chains from the same sample are listed, as sequenced in a study of graft-versus-host responses after intestinal transplantation. The antigens for these receptors are not known. The protocol was immunoSEQ multiplex PCR, while the TCRdb copy is restricted to in-frame clones and leaves out a portion. Of 80,000 to 100,000 clones listed, about 89% are singletons. Sequenced material: unstimulated CD4+ T cells sorted from spleen or lymph node cells, taken before intestinal transplant. These receptors came from a human donor who received an intestinal transplant.

The rearrangement joins TRBV6-4 to TRBJ2-2; TRBD2 aligns across 8 bases. Trimming cost V 6 bases and J 6 bases; bases outside gene matches: 9. Germline CDR1 and CDR2: MRHNA and SNTAGT. CDR3 length: 15 residues. The CDR3 spells CASSAGTSGAGELFF. CDR3 nucleotides: TGTGCCAGCAGCGCCGGGACTAGTGGTGCCGGGGAGCTGTTTTTT.

The gene calls are TRBV6-6 and TRBJ1-4; 10 nucleotides agree with TRBD1. Germline lookup yields CDR1 MNHNY and CDR2 SVGAGI (reference sequence). V lost 0 bases to trimming and J lost 8 bases; unmatched junction nucleotides: 3. This CDR3 is 15 amino acids long. CDR3 in amino acids: CASSYSTGGFEKLFF. In DNA, the CDR3 is TGTGCCAGCAGTTACTCGACAGGGGGCTTCGAAAAACTGTTTTTT.

The J gene is TRBJ1-6, the V gene TRBV6-5, with 8 positions matching TRBD1. V dropped 2 bases and J dropped 10; count of bases not matched to a gene: 7. CDR3 size: 15 residues. CDR1 and CDR2 from the germline V gene are MNHEY and SVGAGI. The chain's CDR3 is CASSYRGQGGSPLHF. CDR3 sequence (DNA): TGTGCCAGCAGTTACCGCGGACAGGGAGGGTCACCCCTCCACTTT.

The J gene is TRBJ2-7, the V gene TRBV28; 8 nucleotides align to TRBD1. The trim removed 5 bases at V and 5 bases at J, leaving 11 bases unmatched. The CDR3 covers 15 residues. CDR1 is MDHEN and CDR2 is SYDVKM in the germline V gene. Here the CDR3 reads CASSDTGTGRNEQYF. The DNA of the CDR3 is TGTGCCAGCAGTGATACCGGGACAGGAAGAAACGAGCAGTACTTC.

The chain carries TRBV27 and TRBJ1-1, with a possible D match to TRBD1 (6 bases). The ends were cut back, 3 bases at V and 7 bases at J, with 15 bases in the middle. This CDR3 region has 14 residues. The germline V gene has CDR1 MNHEY and CDR2 SMNVEV (reference sequence). The CDR3 DNA sequence: TGTGCCAGCAGTTTGCAGGGGAAGGGGAATGAAGCTTTCTTT. Translation: CASSLQGKGNEAFF.

The gene calls are TRBV28 and TRBJ1-5; weak D call: TRBD1 (5 bases). V dropped 3 bases and J dropped 0 bases, with 12 bases sitting between them. CDR3 length: 16 amino acids. Germline V gives CDR1 MDHEN, CDR2 SYDVKM. The CDR3 loop reads CASSFPRQNSNQPQHF. The CDR3 DNA reads as TGTGCCAGCAGTTTTCCCCGACAGAATAGCAATCAGCCCCAGCATTTT.

V gene TRBV5-8 combines with J gene TRBJ2-7; 7 bases align to TRBD1. CDR1 and CDR2 from the germline V gene are SGHTS and YDEGEE. The ends lost 2 bases at V and 0 bases at J; junction bases unmatched: 5. The CDR3 is 15 amino acids. The CDR3 DNA reads TGTGCCAGCAGCTTCGGCCAGGGGGTCTCCTACGAGCAGTACTTC. Amino acids: CASSFGQGVSYEQYF.

The chain employs TRBV27 and TRBJ1-1, with a possible D match to TRBD1 (6 bases). Germline values: CDR1 MNHEY, CDR2 SMNVEV (reference sequence). With 5 bases removed from V and 7 bases from J, the gap between germline ends came to 17 bases. This CDR3 has 14 residues. CDR3 nucleotides: TGTGCCAGCAGTGACTCCAGGGGAGCCGTTGAAGCTTTCTTT. Its translation is CASSDSRGAVEAFF.

This clone came up once. V is TRBV6-1 and J is TRBJ1-2; D might be TRBD1 (5 bases). The CDR3 loop spans 16 amino acids. Germline lookup yields CDR1 MNHNS and CDR2 SASEGT. The ends were cut back, 3 bases at V and 4 bases at J, with 18 bases in the middle. In DNA, the CDR3 is TGTGCCAGCAGTGACTTACGGGGGTCCGCAGGCTATGGCTACACCTTC. Protein product: CASSDLRGSAGYGYTF.

CDR3 in amino acids: CASRDATGGNSPLHF. CDR3 sequence (DNA): TGTGCCAGCAGGGACGCTACAGGGGGAAATTCACCCCTCCACTTT. The chain couples TRBV28 to TRBJ1-6, with TRBD1 matching over 8 bases. Germline V lookup: CDR1 MDHEN, CDR2 SYDVKM. This CDR3 region has 15 residues. J lost 7 bases, V lost 6 bases, and 8 bases had no gene match.

The chain has TRBV18 and TRBJ1-4; possibly TRBD1 for D (5 bases). The CDR3 length is 15 residues. Germline CDR1 is KGHSH and CDR2 is LQKENI. V lost 3 bases to trimming and J lost 1 base, with 9 bases between them. The CDR3 DNA reads as TGTGCCAGCTCACCCCTCGGGGGAACTAATGAAAAACTGTTTTTT. Its protein product is CASSPLGGTNEKLFF.

V gene TRBV11-1 combines with J gene TRBJ2-3; 7 positions agree with TRBD2. Trimming took 1 base from V and 2 from J; bases not matched to a gene: 9. CDR1 SGHAT and CDR2 FQDESV come from the germline V gene (reference sequence). The CDR3 runs to 17 residues. CDR3 in DNA: TGTGCCAGCAGCTTAGTTCGGCTAGCGGAATACACAGATACGCAGTATTTT. This translates into CASSLVRLAEYTDTQYF.

The chain employs TRBV5-1 and TRBJ2-7, with 7 bases matching TRBD1. Germline V gene data show CDR1 as SGHRS and CDR2 as YFSETQ. The CDR3 runs 14 residues. The trim removed 3 bases at V and 3 bases at J, leaving 6 bases unmatched. The CDR3 DNA sequence: TGCGCCAGCAGCTCCCAGAGGGACAGCTACGAGCAGTACTTC. Protein sequence: CASSSQRDSYEQYF.

The chain combines TRBV7-3 with TRBJ2-3; 7 positions agree with TRBD2. V dropped 5 bases and J dropped 2; count of bases not matched to a gene: 13. CDR1 is SGHTA and CDR2 is FQGTGA in the germline V gene. The CDR3 is 17 amino acids. The CDR3 protein is CASSPLGLADFTDTQYF. The CDR3 DNA follows: TGTGCCAGCAGCCCCCTGGGGCTAGCGGACTTCACAGATACGCAGTATTTT. The full variable domain, completed using reference TRBV7-3 and TRBJ2-3, is GAGVSQTPSNKVTEKGKYVELRCDPISGHTALYWYRQSLGQGPEFLIYFQGTGAADDSGLPNDRFFAVRPEGSVSTLKIQRTERGDSAVYLCASSPLGLADFTDTQYFGPGTRLTVL.